What follows is one T cell receptor beta chain and its context. Its specificity is not known. TCRdb's copy holds only in-frame clones and misses some; the assay was immunoSEQ multiplex PCR. The data contain some 100,000 clones, about 91% of them singletons. The CDR3 contains 15 residues. Unmatched junction bases numbered 8, after V lost 6 bases and J lost 4 bases. Looked up from germline, CDR1 is ENHRY and CDR2 is SYGVKD. The data stem from a study of siplizumab effects on memory and regulatory T cells. Notes on the study in general: In the presence of siplizumab, alloreactive sequences traceable to unstimulated CD4+ memory cells were significantly reduced. Whether the proliferating Tregs (from siplizumab cultures) were suppressive was not confirmed.

This sequence originates from a human donor in good health. The V gene is TRBV10-3, the J gene TRBJ2-1, with TRBD1 identical over 8 bases. Specimen: Tregs sorted from blood. The CDR3 loop reads CAISDSNRGYNEQFF. DNA for the CDR3: TGTGCCATCAGCGATTCCAACAGGGGGTACAATGAGCAGTTCTTC.